The source of this TCR beta chain is a study of T cell responses to AZD1222 COVID-19 vaccine. Study outcomes and limitations: Spike-specific TCR breadth and depth grew following two AZD1222 doses.

The repertoire was sequenced with immunoSEQ multiplex PCR; TCRdb's copy has only in-frame clones and lacks some. In the table there are 150,000 or so clones, over 80% of which are singletons. The ends were cut back, 4 bases at V and 9 bases at J, with 16 bases in the middle. The CDR3 loop spans 13 amino acids. Germline lookup yields CDR1 MNHEY and CDR2 SMNVEV (reference sequence). In regard to this clone: Its target is unknown.

The source of this sequence is an adult in good health. The sample in question was peripheral blood, obtained on day 0 of MenACWY control vaccination. The chain carries TRBV27 and TRBJ2-7; D is tentatively TRBD1 or TRBD2 (5 bases each). This CDR3 reads CASSSHGATRQYF. The CDR3 DNA reads as TGTGCCAGCAGTTCCCACGGGGCCACTAGGCAGTACTTC.